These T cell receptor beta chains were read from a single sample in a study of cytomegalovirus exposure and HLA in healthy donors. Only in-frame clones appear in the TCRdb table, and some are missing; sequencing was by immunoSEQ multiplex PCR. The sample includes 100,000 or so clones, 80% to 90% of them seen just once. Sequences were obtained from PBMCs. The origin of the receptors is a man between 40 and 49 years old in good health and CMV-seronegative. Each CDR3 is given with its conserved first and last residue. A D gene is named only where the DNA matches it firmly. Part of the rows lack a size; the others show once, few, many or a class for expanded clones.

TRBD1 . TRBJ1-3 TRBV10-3 TGTGCCATCAGGGACGACAGGGCGGCAAACACCATATATTTT CAIRDDRAANTIYF
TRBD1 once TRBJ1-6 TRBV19 TGTGCCAGTAGTATCGGGACAGGAGGAGATTCACCCCTCCACTTT CASSIGTGGDSPLHF
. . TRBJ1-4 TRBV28 TGTGCCAGCGGCATCAGGGGTCCTAATGAAAAACTGTTTTTT CASGIRGPNEKLFF
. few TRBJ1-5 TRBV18 TGTGCCAGCTCACCACCGGGGGGACAGCCCCAGCATTTT CASSPPGGQPQHF
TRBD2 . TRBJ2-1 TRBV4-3 TGCGCCAGCAGCCAAGAGCTTAGCGGGGGGGCCCTATACAATGAGCAGTTCTTC CASSQELSGGALYNEQFF
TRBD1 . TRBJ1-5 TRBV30 TGTGCCTGGAGTCCAGGGGGTCAGCCCCAGCATTTT CAWSPGGQPQHF
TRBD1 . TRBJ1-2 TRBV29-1 TGCAGCGCCCAGGCGACAGGGGGGAGAAACTATGGCTACACCTTC CSAQATGGRNYGYTF
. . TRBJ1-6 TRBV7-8 TGTGCCAGCAGCTTAGGATCGGGAAATTCCGGCCCCCTCCACTTT CASSLGSGNSGPLHF
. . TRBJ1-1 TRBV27 TGTGCCAGCAGTCCTACCCATCGGGGCTTACACAGGCGGGGGAACACTGAAGCTTTCTTT CASSPTHRGLHRRGNTEAFF
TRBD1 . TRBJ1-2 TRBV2 TGTGCCAGCTCCCGGGACAGCAACTATGGCTACACCTTC CASSRDSNYGYTF
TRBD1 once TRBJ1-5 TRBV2 TGTGCCAGCAGTCCCCAGGGGGCGAGGGGCAATCAGCCCCAGCATTTT CASSPQGARGNQPQHF
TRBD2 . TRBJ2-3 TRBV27 TGTGCCAGCAGTTCCCTCCGGGACTACAGAAGCACAGATACGCAGTATTTT CASSSLRDYRSTDTQYF
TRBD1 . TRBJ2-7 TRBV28 TGTGCCAGCAGCAACCCGGACAGGACCTACGAGCAGTACTTC CASSNPDRTYEQYF
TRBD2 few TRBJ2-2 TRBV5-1 TGCGCCAGCAGCTTGGCAATGAGGACTAGAGCGAACACCGGGGAGCTGTTTTTT CASSLAMRTRANTGELFF
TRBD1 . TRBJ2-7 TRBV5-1 TGCGCCAGCAGCTCCGGGACAGGAACCTACGAGCAGTACTTC CASSSGTGTYEQYF
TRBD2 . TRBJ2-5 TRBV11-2 TGTGCCAGCAGCTTAGTAGCCCCGCAGAGCGGGGGGCGGCAAGAGACCCAGTACTTC CASSLVAPQSGGRQETQYF
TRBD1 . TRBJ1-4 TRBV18 TGTGCCAGCTCACCGGACAGGGGCGAGGAAAAACTGTTTTTT CASSPDRGEEKLFF
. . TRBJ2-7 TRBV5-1 TGCGCCAGCAGATACGGACGGGACTACGAGCAGTACTTC CASRYGRDYEQYF
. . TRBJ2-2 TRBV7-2 TGTGCCAGCAGCTTATATGGGGGCAGCAACACCGGGGAGCTGTTTTTT CASSLYGGSNTGELFF
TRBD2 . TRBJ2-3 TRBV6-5 TGTGCCAGCAGGTCCCCCGGGACTAGCGGGGATACGCAGTATTTT CASRSPGTSGDTQYF
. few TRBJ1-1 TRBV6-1 TGTGCCAGCAGTAAAAACGGTTATCGGGCTTTCTTT CASSKNGYRAFF
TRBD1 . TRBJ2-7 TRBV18 TGTGCCAGCTCACCACCAGCTGGACAGGGGACACACTTC CASSPPAGQGTHF
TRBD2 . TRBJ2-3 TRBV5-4 TGTGCCAGCAGCTTCTTCCTAGCGGGGCCCAGCACAGATACGCAGTATTTT CASSFFLAGPSTDTQYF
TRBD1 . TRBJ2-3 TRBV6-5 TGTGCCAGCAGTTACTCTTTGGACAGGGGTTCAGATACGCAGTATTTT CASSYSLDRGSDTQYF
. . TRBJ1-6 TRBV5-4 TGTGCCAGCAGCTTGAAAGGGGCACCATATAATTCACCCCTCCACTTT CASSLKGAPYNSPLHF
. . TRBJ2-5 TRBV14 TGTGCCAGCAGCCTTCCCGGGTCCGAGACCCAGTACTTC CASSLPGSETQYF
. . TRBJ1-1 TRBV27 TGTGCCAGTGCACGCGGGATGAACACTGAAGCTTTCTTT CASARGMNTEAFF
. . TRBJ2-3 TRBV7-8 TGTGCCAGCAGCTTAGACGACTGGAGGGCAGATACGCAGTATTTT CASSLDDWRADTQYF
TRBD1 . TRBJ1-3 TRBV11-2 TGTGCCAGCAGCTTAACGCAAGGGGGCATTGGTGGAAACACCATATATTTT CASSLTQGGIGGNTIYF
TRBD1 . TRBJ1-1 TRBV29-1 TGCAGCATCAAGGACAGGGGGCGAGGTGCTTTCTTT CSIKDRGRGAFF
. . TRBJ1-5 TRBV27 TGTGCCAGCAATTTAGGGGCCTATCAGCCCCAGCATTTT CASNLGAYQPQHF
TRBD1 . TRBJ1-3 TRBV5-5 TGTGCCAGCAGCGCAGTGAGGGGGCCCTCTGGAAACACCATATATTTT CASSAVRGPSGNTIYF
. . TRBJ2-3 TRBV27 TGTGCCAGCAGTTTATTCGGGGATACGCAGTATTTT CASSLFGDTQYF
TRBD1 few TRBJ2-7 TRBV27 TGTGCCACCCGGGACAGCCACCCCTACGAGCAGTACTTC CATRDSHPYEQYF
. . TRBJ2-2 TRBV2 TGTGCCAGCAGTTTATCAGGGGAACCTTGGGATACCGGGGAGCTGTTTTTT CASSLSGEPWDTGELFF